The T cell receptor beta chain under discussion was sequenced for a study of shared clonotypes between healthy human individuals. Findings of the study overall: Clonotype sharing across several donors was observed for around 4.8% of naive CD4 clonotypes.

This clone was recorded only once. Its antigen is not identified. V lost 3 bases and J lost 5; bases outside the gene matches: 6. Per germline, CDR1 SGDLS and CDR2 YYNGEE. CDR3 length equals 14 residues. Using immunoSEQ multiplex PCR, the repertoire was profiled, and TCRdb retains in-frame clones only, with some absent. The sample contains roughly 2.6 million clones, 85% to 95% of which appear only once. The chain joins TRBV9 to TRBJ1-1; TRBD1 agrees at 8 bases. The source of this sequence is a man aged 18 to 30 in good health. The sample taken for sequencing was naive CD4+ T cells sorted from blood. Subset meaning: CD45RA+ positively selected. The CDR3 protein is CASSAQGAQTEAFF. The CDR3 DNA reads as TGTGCCAGCAGCGCGCAGGGGGCGCAAACTGAAGCTTTCTTT.